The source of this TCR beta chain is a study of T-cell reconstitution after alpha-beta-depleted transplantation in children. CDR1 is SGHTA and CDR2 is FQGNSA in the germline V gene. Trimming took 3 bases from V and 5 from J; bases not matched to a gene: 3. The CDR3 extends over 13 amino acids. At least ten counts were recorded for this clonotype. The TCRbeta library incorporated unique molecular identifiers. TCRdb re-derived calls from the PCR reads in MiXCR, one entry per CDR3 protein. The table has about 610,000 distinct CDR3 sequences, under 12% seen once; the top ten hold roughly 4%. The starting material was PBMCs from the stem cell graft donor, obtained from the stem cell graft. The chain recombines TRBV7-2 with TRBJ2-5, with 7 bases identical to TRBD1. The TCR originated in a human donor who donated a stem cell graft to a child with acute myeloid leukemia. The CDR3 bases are TGTGCCAGCAGCTTCGGGACAGCTGAGACCCAGTACTTC. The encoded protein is CASSFGTAETQYF.